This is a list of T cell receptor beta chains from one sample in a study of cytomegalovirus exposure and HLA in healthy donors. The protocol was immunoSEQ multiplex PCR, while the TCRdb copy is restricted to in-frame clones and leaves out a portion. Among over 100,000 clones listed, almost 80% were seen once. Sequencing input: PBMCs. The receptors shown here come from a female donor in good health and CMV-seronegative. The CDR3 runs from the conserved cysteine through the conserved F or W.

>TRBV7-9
CASSFDRGEETQYF
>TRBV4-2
CASSQGLTSGRALLSTDTQYF
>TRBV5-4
CASSLIGRGNEQFF
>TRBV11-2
CASSQGQGQPQHF
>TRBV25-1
CASSDGTEISGANVLTF
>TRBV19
CASSIGTGPEKLFF
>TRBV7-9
CSSGGYEQYF
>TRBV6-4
CASSDWASGLAKNIQYF
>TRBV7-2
CASSWGQVTDTQYF
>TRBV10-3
CAISAGTSGRYNEQFF
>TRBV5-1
CASSLGQGLNEQFF
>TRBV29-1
CSVELRTRTEAFF
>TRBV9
CASSVWADNTGELFF
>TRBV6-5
CASSYLAEANTGELFF
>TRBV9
CASSPGTSSGGEKLFF
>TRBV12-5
CASGFSGASETQYF
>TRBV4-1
CASSPWTGESNQPQHF
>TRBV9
CASSEGDRGYGYTF
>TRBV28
CASLPTGEGTEAFF
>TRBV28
CASTITGELFF
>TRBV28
CASSLGTALNTEAFF
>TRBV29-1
CSARTGANEKLFF